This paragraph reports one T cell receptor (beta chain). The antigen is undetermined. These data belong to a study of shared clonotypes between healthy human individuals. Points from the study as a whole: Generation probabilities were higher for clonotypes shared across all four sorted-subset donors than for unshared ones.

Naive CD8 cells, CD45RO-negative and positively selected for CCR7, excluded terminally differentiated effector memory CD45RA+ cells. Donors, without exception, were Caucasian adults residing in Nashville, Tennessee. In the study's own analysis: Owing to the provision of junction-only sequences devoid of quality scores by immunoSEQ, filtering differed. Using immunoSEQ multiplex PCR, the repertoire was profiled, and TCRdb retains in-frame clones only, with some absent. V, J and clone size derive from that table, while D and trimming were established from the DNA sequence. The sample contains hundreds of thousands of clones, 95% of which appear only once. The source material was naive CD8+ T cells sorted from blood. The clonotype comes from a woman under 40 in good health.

CDR3 nucleotides: TGCGCCAGCAGCCATGGACAGGGGACCTACGAGCAGTACTTC. Translating it yields CASSHGQGTYEQYF. The gene calls are TRBV4-1 and TRBJ2-5; 9 bases line up with TRBD1. Judging by the DNA end, TRBJ2-7 fits better; the J call may be wrong. The length of the CDR3 is 14 residues. Germline assignment: CDR1 MGHRA and CDR2 YSYEKL.